This T cell receptor beta chain was found in a study of radiotherapy plus CTLA-4 blockade in lung cancer. Study information: An objective response was seen in under 20% of patients, and disease control in around 33%. General study findings and limits: Radiotherapy plus ipilimumab was followed by expansion in blood of tumor-derived TCR clones. Together with interferon-beta, which increased in serum after radiation, early dynamic changes in blood T cell clones were reportedly the best predictors of response.

This clone has a single count. Its antigen remains unknown. Repertoires were generated with immunoSEQ multiplex PCR, while TCRdb's copy carries only in-frame clones and drops some. Found here are some 30,000 clones, around 79% of them singletons; the top ten hold 7% to 8%. Each patient with chemo-refractory metastatic non-small-cell lung cancer was treated with focal radiation plus CTLA-4 blockade using ipilimumab. Germline V lookup: CDR1 GTSNPN, CDR2 SVGIG (reference sequence). With V trimmed by 4 bases and J by 4 bases, 10 bases remained unmatched. The CDR3 consists of 15 residues. The chain links TRBV30 to TRBJ2-7, with 10 bases lining up with TRBD1. Sequences were derived from peripheral blood, sampled from a patient treated with radiotherapy plus ipilimumab. The clonotype originates from a human donor with non-small cell lung cancer who had stable disease on radiotherapy plus ipilimumab. The CDR3: CAWTRTGGSGYEQYF. In nucleotides, the CDR3 is TGTGCCTGGACTAGGACAGGGGGTAGTGGTTACGAGCAGTACTTC.